The next 16 T cell receptor beta chains were all read from a single sample in a study of T cell repertoires in cytomegalovirus infection. TCRdb itself ran the reads through MiXCR, one entry per CDR3 protein. The table lists approximately 71,000 distinct CDR3 sequences, 4% of them singletons. Sequencing used PBMCs. These TCRs come from a human donor in good health (CMV status not recorded). Some clones in this sample may be carry-over from other donors' samples.

The sample holds many counts of this clonotype. V gene TRBV7-8 combines with J gene TRBJ1-1; 8 bases agree with TRBD1. CDR1 SGHVS and CDR2 FQNEAQ come from the germline V gene. CDR3 length: 13 residues. Losses at the gene ends were 5 bases for V and 11 bases for J; bases not matched to a gene: 10. Here the CDR3 reads CASSETGTGGAFF. The CDR3 region has the DNA TGTGCCAGCAGCGAAACCGGGACAGGTGGGGCTTTCTTT.

This clonotype was found many times. The V gene is TRBV7-2, the J gene TRBJ2-2; the match to TRBD1 covers 7 bases. V shed 5 bases, J shed 4 bases, and the junction held 10 bases outside the gene matches. Germline V gene lookup returns CDR1 SGHTA and CDR2 FQGNSA. This CDR3 is built from 16 residues. CDR3 residues: CASSPTDRVPTGELFF. The CDR3 nucleotides read TGTGCCAGCAGCCCAACAGACAGGGTACCCACCGGGGAGCTGTTTTTT.

This clonotype showed up many times. Compared with germline, one end of the junction differs, possibly owing to a read error. The rearrangement joins TRBV11-3 to TRBJ1-1, with D unresolved. This CDR3 spans 14 amino acids. The germline CDR1 and CDR2 sequences are SGHNT and YENEEA. CDR3 bases: TGTGCCAGCAGTTTAGGGCGCAGTTACACTGAAGCTTTCTTT. Its translation is CASSLGRSYTEAFF.

This clonotype was recorded at least ten times. V gene TRBV3-1 combines with J gene TRBJ1-1, with D possibly being TRBD1 (6 bases). Germline-derived CDR1 and CDR2 are LGHDT and YNNKEL (reference sequence). This CDR3 spans 15 amino acids. The V end was cut by 1 base, the J end by 8 bases, with 17 bases between. The CDR3 sequence: CASSQVWTGTSEAFF. CDR3 coding DNA: TGTGCCAGCAGCCAAGTCTGGACCGGGACAAGCGAAGCTTTCTTT.

In this sample, this clonotype turned up many times. This chain links TRBV7-2 with TRBJ2-3; TRBD2 agrees at 9 bases. Germline loops: CDR1 SGHTA, CDR2 FQGNSA. This CDR3 contains 14 residues. With V trimmed by 6 bases and J by 1 base, 2 bases remained unmatched. The CDR3: CASRGGRGTDTQYF. In DNA form, the CDR3 reads TGTGCCAGCAGAGGCGGGAGGGGCACAGATACGCAGTATTTT.

This clonotype was picked up many times. The chain combines TRBV7-3 with TRBJ2-2; TRBD1 matches at 11 bases. This CDR3 is 16 amino acids long. Germline lookup yields CDR1 SGHTA and CDR2 FQGTGA. Germline trimming cut 5 bases from V and 4 bases from J; bases unmatched to any gene: 6. CDR3 coding DNA: TGTGCCAGCAGCCCGTCCGGGACAGGGGGCACCGGGGAGCTGTTTTTT. Protein: CASSPSGTGGTGELFF. The entire variable domain, with the rest obtained from reference TRBV7-3 and TRBJ2-2, is as follows: GAGVSQTPSNKVTEKGKYVELRCDPISGHTALYWYRQSLGQGPEFLIYFQGTGAADDSGLPNDRFFAVRPEGSVSTLKIQRTERGDSAVYLCASSPSGTGGTGELFFGEGSRLTVL.

This clonotype showed up many times. The chain links TRBV6-6 to TRBJ1-4; no reliable D call. Germline V gene sequence: CDR1 MNHNY, CDR2 SVGAGI (reference sequence). V lost 7 bases and J lost 0, with 6 bases in between. The CDR3 totals 13 residues. The CDR3 protein is CASMRATNEKLFF. The CDR3 nucleotides read TGTGCCAGCATGCGAGCAACTAATGAAAAACTGTTTTTT.

In its sample, this clonotype was seen a few times. J is TRBJ1-5 and V is TRBV7-2; D is uncertain. Per the germline V gene, CDR1 is SGHTA and CDR2 is FQGNSA. The length of the CDR3 is 13 residues. The V end lost 4 bases, the J end lost 2 bases, and 6 bases lay between the germline ends. Here the CDR3 DNA reads TGTGCCAGCAGCTCTCGAGGCAATCAGCCCCAGCATTTT. It encodes CASSSRGNQPQHF. The full variable domain, with the rest looked up from reference TRBV7-2 and TRBJ1-5, is GAGVSQSPSNKVTEKGKDVELRCDPISGHTALYWYRQSLGQGLEFLIYFQGNSAPDKSGLPSDRFSAERTGGSVSTLTIQRTQQEDSAVYLCASSSRGNQPQHFGDGTRLSIL.

This clonotype was detected many times. The J gene is TRBJ2-1, the V gene TRBV7-2; 9 nucleotides align to TRBD2. CDR1 and CDR2 from the germline V gene are SGHTA and FQGNSA. The CDR3 covers 17 residues. The V gene end was trimmed by 1 base and the J gene end by 6 bases; junction bases not matched to a gene: 10. Written as DNA, the CDR3 is TGTGCCAGCAGCTTAGTGGGGACTAGCACTCAGGCCAATGAGCAGTTCTTC. Translating it yields CASSLVGTSTQANEQFF.

This clonotype was seen repeatedly, ten times or more. The J gene is TRBJ2-1, the V gene TRBV7-2; D not certain. This CDR3 comprises 12 residues. The germline V gene has CDR1 SGHTA and CDR2 FQGNSA. Trimming shortened V by 2 bases and J by 13 bases, and 12 bases separated the two germline ends. CDR3 residues: CASSLIGPNQFF. In DNA, the CDR3 is TGTGCCAGCAGCTTAATAGGGCCGAACCAGTTCTTC.

The table lists this clonotype with many counts. The CDR3 here is CASSRPPDSISETQYF. The CDR3 nucleotides read TGTGCCAGCAGCCGACCTCCGGACTCGATCTCAGAGACCCAGTACTTC. The chain joins TRBV7-2 to TRBJ2-5, with D possibly matching TRBD2 (5 bases). The CDR3 runs to 16 residues. V lost 5 bases to trimming and J lost 4 bases, with 20 bases between them. The germline CDR1 and CDR2 sequences are SGHTA and FQGNSA.

This clonotype has at least ten counts. V usage is TRBV30 and J usage is TRBJ2-6; 8 bases line up with TRBD1. V shed 0 bases, J shed 4 bases, and the junction held 5 bases outside the gene matches. The length of the CDR3 is 16 residues. Germline loops: CDR1 GTSNPN, CDR2 SVGIG (reference sequence). The CDR3 loop is CAWSVDRVPGANVLTF. Here the CDR3 DNA reads TGTGCCTGGAGTGTGGACAGGGTCCCCGGGGCCAACGTCCTGACTTTC.

The rearrangement links TRBV20-1 to TRBJ2-1; D gene uncertain. V lost 3 bases and J lost 6, with 15 bases in between. There are 14 residues in the CDR3. Per germline, CDR1 DFQATT and CDR2 SNEGSKA (reference sequence). CDR3 coding DNA: TGCAGTGCTAGTTCAACGACCCCTCTCAATGAGCAGTTCTTC. Encoded protein: CSASSTTPLNEQFF.

This clonotype was detected only a few times. The gene calls are TRBV7-2 and TRBJ2-2; the match to TRBD2 covers 10 bases. With V trimmed by 2 bases and J by 3 bases, 3 bases remained unmatched. This CDR3 contains 16 residues. CDR1 SGHTA and CDR2 FQGNSA come from the germline V gene. The CDR3 coding sequence is TGTGCCAGCAGCTTACTAGCGGGGGCCGACACCGGGGAGCTGTTTTTT. Translation gives CASSLLAGADTGELFF.

This clonotype was seen ten or more times. J is TRBJ1-5 and V is TRBV12-3 or TRBV12-4; possibly TRBD1 for D (6 bases). CDR3 length equals 15 residues. V lost 5 bases to trimming and J lost 0 bases, with 11 bases between them. The CDR3 DNA reads as TGTGCCAGCAGTCAAACAGGGAATAGCAATCAGCCCCAGCATTTT. This translates into CASSQTGNSNQPQHF.

This clonotype was observed at least ten times. The chain is built from TRBV6-1 and TRBJ2-7; no reliable D call. The CDR3 is made up of 12 amino acids. CDR1 is MNHNS and CDR2 is SASEGT in the germline V gene. Between the trimmed V and J ends, which lost 5 bases and 3 bases, there was a span of 8 bases. The CDR3 is CASSYEDYEQYF. The DNA for the CDR3 is TGTGCCAGCAGTTATGAGGACTACGAGCAGTACTTC.